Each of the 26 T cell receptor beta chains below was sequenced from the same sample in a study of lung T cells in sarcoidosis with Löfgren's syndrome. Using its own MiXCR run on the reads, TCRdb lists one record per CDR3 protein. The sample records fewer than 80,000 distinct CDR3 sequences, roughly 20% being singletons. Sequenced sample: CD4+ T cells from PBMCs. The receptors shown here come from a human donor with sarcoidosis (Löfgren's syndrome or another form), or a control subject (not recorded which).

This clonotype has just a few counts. The CDR3: CASSQGTYIRATNEKLFF. The CDR3, as DNA: TGCGCCAGCAGCCAAGGGACTTACATCCGGGCAACTAATGAAAAACTGTTTTTT. The chain has TRBV4-1 and TRBJ1-4; no definite D call. V was cut by 1 base and J by 0 bases, with 15 bases left in between. CDR1 MGHRA and CDR2 YSYEKL come from the germline V gene. The length of the CDR3 is 18 residues.

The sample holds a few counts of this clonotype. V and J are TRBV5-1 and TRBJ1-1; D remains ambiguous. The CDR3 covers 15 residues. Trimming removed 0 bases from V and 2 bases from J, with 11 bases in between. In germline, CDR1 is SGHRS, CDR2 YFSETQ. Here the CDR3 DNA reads TGCGCCAGCAGCTTGGAAAGGAACTTAAACACTGAAGCTTTCTTT. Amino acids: CASSLERNLNTEAFF. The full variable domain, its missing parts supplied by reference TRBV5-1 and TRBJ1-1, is KAGVTQTPRYLIKTRGQQVTLSCSPISGHRSVSWYQQTPGQGLQFLFEYFSETQRNKGNFPGRFSGRQFSNSRSEMNVSTLELGDSALYLCASSLERNLNTEAFFGQGTRLTVV.

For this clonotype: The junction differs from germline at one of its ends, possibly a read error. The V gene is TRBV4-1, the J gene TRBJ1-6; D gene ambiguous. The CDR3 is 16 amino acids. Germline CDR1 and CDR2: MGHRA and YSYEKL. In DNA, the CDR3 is TGCGCCAGCAGCCAAATAGGACGGGTCAATAATCCACCCCTCCACTTT. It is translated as CASSQIGRVNNPPLHF.

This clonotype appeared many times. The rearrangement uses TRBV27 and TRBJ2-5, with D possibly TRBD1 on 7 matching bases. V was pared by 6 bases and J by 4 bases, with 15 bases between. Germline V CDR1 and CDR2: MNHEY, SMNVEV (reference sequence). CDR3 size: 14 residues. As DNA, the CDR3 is TGTGCCAGCAGCCTAGGGACAGCGGGAGAGACCCAGTACTTC. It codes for CASSLGTAGETQYF.

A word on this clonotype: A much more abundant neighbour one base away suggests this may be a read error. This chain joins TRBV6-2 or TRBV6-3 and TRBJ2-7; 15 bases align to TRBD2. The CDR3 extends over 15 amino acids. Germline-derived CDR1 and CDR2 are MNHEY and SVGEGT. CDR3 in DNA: TGTGCCAGCAGTTCCGGGACTAGCGGGAGGTATGAGCGGTACTTC. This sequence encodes CASSSGTSGRYERYF.

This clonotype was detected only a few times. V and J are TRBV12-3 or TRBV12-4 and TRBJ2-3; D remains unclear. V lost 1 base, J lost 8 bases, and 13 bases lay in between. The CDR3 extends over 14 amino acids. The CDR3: CASSLGPPSGTQYF. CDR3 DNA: TGTGCCAGCAGTTTAGGCCCCCCTTCGGGTACGCAGTATTTT.

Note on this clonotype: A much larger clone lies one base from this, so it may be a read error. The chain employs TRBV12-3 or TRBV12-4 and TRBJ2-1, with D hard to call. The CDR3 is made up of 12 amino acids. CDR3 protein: CASSLTNNGQFF. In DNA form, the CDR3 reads TGTGCCAGCAGTTTAACTAACAATGGGCAGTTCTTC.

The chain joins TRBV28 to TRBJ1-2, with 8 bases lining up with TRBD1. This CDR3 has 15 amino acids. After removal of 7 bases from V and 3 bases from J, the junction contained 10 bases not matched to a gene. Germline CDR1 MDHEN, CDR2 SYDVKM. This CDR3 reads CASNPGGAFHYGYTF. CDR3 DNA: TGTGCCAGCAACCCAGGGGGCGCCTTTCACTATGGCTACACCTTC.

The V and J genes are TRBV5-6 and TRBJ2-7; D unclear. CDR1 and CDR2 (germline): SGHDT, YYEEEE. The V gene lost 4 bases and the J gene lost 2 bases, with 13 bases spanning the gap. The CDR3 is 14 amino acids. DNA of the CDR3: TGTGCCAGCAGCCGGCCCGAACGAACCTACGAGCAGTACTTC. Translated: CASSRPERTYEQYF.

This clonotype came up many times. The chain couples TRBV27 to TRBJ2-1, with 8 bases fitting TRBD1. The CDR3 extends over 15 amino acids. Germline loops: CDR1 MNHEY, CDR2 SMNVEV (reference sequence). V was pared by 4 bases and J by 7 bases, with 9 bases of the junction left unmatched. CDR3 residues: CASSSPGQGRNEQFF. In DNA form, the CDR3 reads TGTGCCAGCAGTTCCCCCGGACAGGGTAGGAATGAGCAGTTCTTC.

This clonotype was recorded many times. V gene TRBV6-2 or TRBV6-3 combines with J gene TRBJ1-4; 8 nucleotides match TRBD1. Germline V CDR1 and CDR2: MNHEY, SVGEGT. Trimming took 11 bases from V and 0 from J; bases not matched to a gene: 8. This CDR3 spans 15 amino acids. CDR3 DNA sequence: TGTGCCGGAGACAGGGGCCCTACAACTAATGAAAAACTGTTTTTT. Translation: CAGDRGPTTNEKLFF.

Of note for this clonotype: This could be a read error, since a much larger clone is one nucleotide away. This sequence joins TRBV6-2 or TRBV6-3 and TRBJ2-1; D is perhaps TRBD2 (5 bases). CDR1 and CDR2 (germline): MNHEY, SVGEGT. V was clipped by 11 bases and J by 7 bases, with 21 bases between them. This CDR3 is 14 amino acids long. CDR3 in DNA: TGTGCCGGCCTTAGTGGGAGTGTTCGGAATGAGCAGTTCTTC. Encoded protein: CAGLSGSVRNEQFF.

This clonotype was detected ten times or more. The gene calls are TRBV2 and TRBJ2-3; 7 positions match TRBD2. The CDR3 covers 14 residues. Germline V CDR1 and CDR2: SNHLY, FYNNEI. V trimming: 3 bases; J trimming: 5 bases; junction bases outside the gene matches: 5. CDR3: CASSDERDVDTQYF. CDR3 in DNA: TGTGCCAGCAGTGATGAGCGGGACGTAGATACGCAGTATTTT.

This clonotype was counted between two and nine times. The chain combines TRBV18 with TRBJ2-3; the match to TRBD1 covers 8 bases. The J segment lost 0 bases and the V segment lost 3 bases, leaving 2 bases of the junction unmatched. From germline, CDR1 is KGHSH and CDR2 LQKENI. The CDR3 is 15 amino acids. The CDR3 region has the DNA TGTGCCAGCTCACCTGGACAGGGTAGCACAGATACGCAGTATTTT. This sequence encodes CASSPGQGSTDTQYF.

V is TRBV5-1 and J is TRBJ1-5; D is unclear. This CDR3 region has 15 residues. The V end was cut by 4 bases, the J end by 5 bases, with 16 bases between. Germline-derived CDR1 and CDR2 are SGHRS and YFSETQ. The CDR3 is CASSPGAVEYQPQHF. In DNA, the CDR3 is TGCGCCAGCAGCCCGGGTGCGGTAGAGTATCAGCCCCAGCATTTT.

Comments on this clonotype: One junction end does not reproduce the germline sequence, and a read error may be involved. This chain's CDR3 is CASSQGRTNEKLLF. The CDR3 region has the DNA TGCGCCAGCAGCCAGGGACGGACTAATGAAAAACTGCTTTTT. The chain is built from TRBV5-1 and TRBJ1-4, with D possibly TRBD1 on 5 matching bases. There are 14 residues in the CDR3. Germline CDR1 SGHRS, CDR2 YFSETQ.

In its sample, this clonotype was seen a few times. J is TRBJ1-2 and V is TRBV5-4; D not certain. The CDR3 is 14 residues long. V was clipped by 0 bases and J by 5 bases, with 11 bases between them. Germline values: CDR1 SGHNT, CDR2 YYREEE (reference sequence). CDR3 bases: TGTGCCAGCAGCTTGGAGAAAGGGCTGTATGGCTACACCTTC. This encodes CASSLEKGLYGYTF.

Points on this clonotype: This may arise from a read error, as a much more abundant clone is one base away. CDR3 DNA sequence: TGTGCCAGCAGCCCCGAAGGGGGATCCCACAATGAGCAGTTCTTC. Residues: CASSPEGGSHNEQFF. The J gene is TRBJ2-1, the V gene TRBV28; tentative D call: TRBD1 (6 bases). CDR1 is MDHEN and CDR2 is SYDVKM in the germline V gene. The CDR3 contains 15 residues. V was shortened by 6 bases and J by 5 bases, with 17 bases between the two germline ends.

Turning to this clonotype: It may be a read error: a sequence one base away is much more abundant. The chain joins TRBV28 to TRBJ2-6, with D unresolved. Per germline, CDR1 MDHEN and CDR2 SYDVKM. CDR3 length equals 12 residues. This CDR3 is CASTSGVNVLTF. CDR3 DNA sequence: TGTGCCAGTACCTCTGGGGTCAACGTCCTGACTTTC.

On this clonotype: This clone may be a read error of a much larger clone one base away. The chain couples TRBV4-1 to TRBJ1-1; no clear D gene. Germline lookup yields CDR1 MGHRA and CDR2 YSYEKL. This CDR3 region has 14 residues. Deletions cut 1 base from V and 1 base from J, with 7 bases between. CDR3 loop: CASSQVGPNTEAFF. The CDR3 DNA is TGCGCCAGCAGCCAAGTCGGTCCGAACACTGAAGCTTTCTTT.

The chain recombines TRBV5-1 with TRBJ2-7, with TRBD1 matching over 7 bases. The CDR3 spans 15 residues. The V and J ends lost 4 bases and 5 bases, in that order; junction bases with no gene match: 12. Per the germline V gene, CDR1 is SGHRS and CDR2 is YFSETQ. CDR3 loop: CASSATGSQTDEQYV. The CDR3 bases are TGCGCCAGCAGCGCGACAGGGTCCCAAACCGACGAGCAGTACGTC.

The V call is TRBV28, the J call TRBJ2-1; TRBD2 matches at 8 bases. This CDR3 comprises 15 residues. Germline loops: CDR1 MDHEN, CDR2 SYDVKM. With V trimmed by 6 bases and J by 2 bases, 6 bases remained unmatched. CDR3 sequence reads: CASSPSGSPYNEQFF. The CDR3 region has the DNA TGTGCCAGCAGCCCCAGCGGGAGTCCCTACAATGAGCAGTTCTTC.

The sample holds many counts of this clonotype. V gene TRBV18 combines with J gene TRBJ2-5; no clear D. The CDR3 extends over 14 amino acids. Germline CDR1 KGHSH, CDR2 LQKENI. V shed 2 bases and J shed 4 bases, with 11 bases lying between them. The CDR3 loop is CASSPGQPPETQYF. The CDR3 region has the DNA TGTGCCAGCTCACCAGGCCAGCCCCCAGAGACCCAGTACTTC.

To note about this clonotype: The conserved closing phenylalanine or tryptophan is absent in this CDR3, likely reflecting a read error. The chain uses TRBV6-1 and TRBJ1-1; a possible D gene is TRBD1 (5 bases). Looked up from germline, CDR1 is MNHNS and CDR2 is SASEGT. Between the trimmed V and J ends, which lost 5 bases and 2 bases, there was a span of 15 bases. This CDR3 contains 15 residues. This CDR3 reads CASSPEMTVNTEAFS. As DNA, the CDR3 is TGTGCCAGCAGTCCCGAGATGACAGTCAACACTGAAGCTTTCTCT.

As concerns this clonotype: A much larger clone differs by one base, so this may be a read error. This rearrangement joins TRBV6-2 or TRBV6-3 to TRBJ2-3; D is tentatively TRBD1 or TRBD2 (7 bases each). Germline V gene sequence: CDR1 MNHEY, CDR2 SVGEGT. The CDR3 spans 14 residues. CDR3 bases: TGTGCCGGCAGGGGGGGGACAGGCACAGATACGCAGTATTTT. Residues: CAGRGGTGTDTQYF.

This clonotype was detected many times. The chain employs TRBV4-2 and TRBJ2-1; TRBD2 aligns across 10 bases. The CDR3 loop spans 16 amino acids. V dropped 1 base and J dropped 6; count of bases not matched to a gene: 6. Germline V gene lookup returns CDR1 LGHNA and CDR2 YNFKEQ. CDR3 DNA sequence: TGTGCCAGCAGCCAAGGGTTAAGGACTAGCGGCAATGAGCAGTTCTTC. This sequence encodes CASSQGLRTSGNEQFF.